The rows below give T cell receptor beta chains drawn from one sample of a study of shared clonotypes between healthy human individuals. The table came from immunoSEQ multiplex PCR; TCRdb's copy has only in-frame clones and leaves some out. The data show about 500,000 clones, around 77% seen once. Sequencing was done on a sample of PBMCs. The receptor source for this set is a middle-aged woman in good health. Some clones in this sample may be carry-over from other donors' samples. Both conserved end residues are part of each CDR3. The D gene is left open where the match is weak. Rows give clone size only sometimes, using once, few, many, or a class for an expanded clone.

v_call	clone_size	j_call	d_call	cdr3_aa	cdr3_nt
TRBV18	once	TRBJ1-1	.	CASSPVPGKNTEAFF	TGTGCCAGCTCACCAGTACCGGGAAAGAACACTGAAGCTTTCTTT
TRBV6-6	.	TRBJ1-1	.	CASSPQGQNTEAFF	TGTGCCAGCAGTCCACAGGGTCAGAACACTGAAGCTTTCTTT
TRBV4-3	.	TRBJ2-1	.	CASSQDLGALQYNEQFF	TGCGCCAGCAGCCAAGATCTTGGGGCCCTACAATACAATGAGCAGTTCTTC
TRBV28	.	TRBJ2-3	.	CASSPPSTDTQYF	TGTGCCAGCAGTCCCCCCTCGACAGATACGCAGTATTTT
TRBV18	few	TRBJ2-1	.	CASSLARDVEQFF	TGTGCCAGCTCACTTGCGCGGGACGTTGAGCAGTTCTTC
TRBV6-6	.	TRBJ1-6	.	CASSYTGTPNNSPLHF	TGTGCCAGCAGTTATACCGGGACACCCAATAATTCACCCCTCCACTTT
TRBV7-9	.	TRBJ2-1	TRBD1	CASSLVTGGYNEQFF	TGTGCCAGCAGCTTAGTTACAGGGGGATACAATGAGCAGTTCTTC
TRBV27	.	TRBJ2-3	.	CASSWRVADTQYF	TGTGCCAGCAGTTGGAGAGTAGCAGATACGCAGTATTTT
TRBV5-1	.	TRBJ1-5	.	CASSLAAAVPSDQPQHF	TGCGCCAGCAGCTTGGCCGCAGCCGTACCCTCGGATCAGCCCCAGCATTTT
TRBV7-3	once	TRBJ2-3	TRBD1	CASSLIGQGAADTQYF	TGTGCCAGCAGCTTAATCGGACAGGGGGCAGCAGATACGCAGTATTTT
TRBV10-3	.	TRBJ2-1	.	CAIYSPRFNEQFF	TGTGCCATCTACAGCCCCCGATTCAATGAGCAGTTCTTC
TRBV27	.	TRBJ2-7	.	CASSSWDGRYEQYF	TGTGCCAGCAGTTCCTGGGACGGTCGCTACGAGCAGTACTTC
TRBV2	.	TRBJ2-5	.	CASSAGSKETQYF	TGTGCCAGCAGCGCCGGGTCCAAAGAGACCCAGTACTTC
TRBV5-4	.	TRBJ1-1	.	CASSLVARHTEAFF	TGTGCCAGCAGCTTGGTCGCCAGACACACTGAAGCTTTCTTT
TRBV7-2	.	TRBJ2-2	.	CASSLLGRELFF	TGTGCCAGCAGCTTATTAGGGAGGGAGCTGTTTTTT
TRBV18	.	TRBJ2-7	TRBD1	CASSPGTGPYEQYF	TGTGCCAGCTCACCAGGGACAGGTCCCTACGAGCAGTACTTC
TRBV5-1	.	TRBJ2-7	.	CASSLLQGGEYEQYF	TGCGCCAGCAGCTTGCTCCAGGGAGGAGAATACGAGCAGTACTTC
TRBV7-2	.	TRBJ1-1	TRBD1	CASSPRTGYTEAFF	TGTGCCAGCAGTCCTCGGACAGGGTACACTGAAGCCTTCTTT
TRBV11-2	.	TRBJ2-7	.	CASSRVGDPAEQYF	TGTGCCAGCAGCCGCGTGGGGGACCCCGCCGAGCAGTACTTC
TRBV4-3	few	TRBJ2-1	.	CASSQRSSYNEQFF	TGCGCCAGCAGCCAGCGAAGCTCCTACAATGAGCAGTTCTTC
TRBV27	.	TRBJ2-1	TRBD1	CASSWGTGVYNEQFF	TGTGCCAGCAGTTGGGGGACAGGGGTCTACAATGAGCAGTTCTTC
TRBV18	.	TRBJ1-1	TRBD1	CASSPATGGTEAFF	TGTGCCAGCTCACCAGCCACAGGGGGTACTGAAGCTTTCTTT
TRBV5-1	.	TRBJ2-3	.	CATGIGNTDTQYF	TGCGCCACCGGGATAGGAAATACAGATACGCAGTATTTT
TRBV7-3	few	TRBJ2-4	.	CASSMDSRSQNIQYF	TGTGCCAGCAGCATGGACTCACGCAGCCAAAACATTCAGTACTTC
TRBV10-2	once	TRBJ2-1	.	CASTRDKTYNEQFF	TGCGCCAGCACTAGGGACAAGACCTACAATGAGCAGTTCTTC
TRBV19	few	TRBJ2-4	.	CASTGTFGNIQYF	TGTGCCAGTACCGGGACATTTGGAAACATTCAGTACTTC
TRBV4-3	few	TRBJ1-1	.	CASSHSTNMNTEAFF	TGCGCCAGCAGCCACAGTACCAACATGAACACTGAAGCTTTCTTT
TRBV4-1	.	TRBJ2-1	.	CASSQPPSGASYNEQFF	TGCGCCAGCAGCCAACCCCCCTCGGGGGCCTCCTACAATGAGCAGTTCTTC
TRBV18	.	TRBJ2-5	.	CASSPGQGQGGYQETQYF	TGTGCCAGCTCACCCGGCCAGGGACAAGGGGGGTACCAAGAGACCCAGTACTTC
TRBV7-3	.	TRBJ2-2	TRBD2	CASSSYSGSTGKLFF	TGTGCCAGCAGCTCCTATAGCGGGAGCACCGGGAAGCTGTTTTTT
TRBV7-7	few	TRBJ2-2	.	CASSLQGAGGELFF	TGTGCCAGCAGCTTACAGGGAGCGGGCGGGGAGCTGTTTTTT
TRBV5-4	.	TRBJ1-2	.	CASSLAALLGGYTF	TGTGCCAGCAGCTTGGCTGCCCTCTTAGGGGGCTACACCTTC
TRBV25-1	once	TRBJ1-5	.	CASSGPRVEQPQHF	TGTGCCAGCAGTGGCCCCAGGGTAGAACAGCCCCAGCATTTT
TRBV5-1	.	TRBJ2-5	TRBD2	CASSLEGLAGFNGRETQYF	TGCGCCAGCAGCTTGGAGGGACTAGCGGGATTCAATGGTCGGGAGACCCAGTACTTC
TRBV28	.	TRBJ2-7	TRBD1	CASKIDRGSYEQYF	TGTGCCAGCAAGATCGACAGGGGCTCCTACGAGCAGTACTTC
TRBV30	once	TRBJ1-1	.	CAWRITGFTEAFF	TGTGCCTGGAGGATAACAGGGTTCACTGAAGCTTTCTTT
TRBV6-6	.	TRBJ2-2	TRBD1	CASRGQGATGELFF	TGTGCCAGCAGGGGACAGGGGGCCACCGGGGAGCTGTTTTTT
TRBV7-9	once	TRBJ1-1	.	CASSLWEEAFF	TGTGCCAGCAGTTTGTGGGAAGAAGCTTTCTTT
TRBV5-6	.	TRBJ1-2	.	CASSSEGINYGYTF	TGTGCCAGCAGTTCCGAGGGGATTAACTATGGCTACACCTTC
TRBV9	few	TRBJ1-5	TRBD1	CASSVVMGQISNQPQHF	TGTGCCAGCAGCGTCGTGATGGGACAGATTAGCAATCAGCCCCAGCATTTT
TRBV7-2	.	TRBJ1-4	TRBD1	CASSETGLRAKLFF	TGTGCCAGCAGCGAGACAGGGTTGCGAGCAAAACTGTTTTTT
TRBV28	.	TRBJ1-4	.	CASSFFREKLFF	TGTGCCAGCAGTTTCTTCCGGGAAAAACTGTTTTTT
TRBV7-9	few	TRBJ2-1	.	CASSSTGVYEQFF	TGTGCCAGCAGCTCGACAGGCGTGTATGAGCAGTTCTTC
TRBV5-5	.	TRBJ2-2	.	CASSLDSRTTGELFF	TGTGCCAGCAGCTTGGACAGCCGTACGACCGGGGAGCTGTTTTTT
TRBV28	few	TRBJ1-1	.	CASGEGGTEAFF	TGTGCCAGCGGAGAGGGCGGCACTGAAGCTTTCTTT
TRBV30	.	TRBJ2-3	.	CAWTKGARVTDTQYF	TGTGCCTGGACAAAAGGGGCAAGGGTGACAGATACGCAGTATTTT
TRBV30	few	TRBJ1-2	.	CAWRPDLGRPINYGYTF	TGTGCCTGGAGGCCCGATTTGGGGAGGCCCATTAACTATGGCTACACCTTC
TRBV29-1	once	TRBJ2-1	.	CSVENYNEQFF	TGCAGCGTTGAAAACTACAATGAGCAGTTCTTC
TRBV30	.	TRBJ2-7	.	CAWSVQGGDEQYF	TGTGCCTGGAGTGTCCAGGGGGGTGACGAGCAGTACTTC
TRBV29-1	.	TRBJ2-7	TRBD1	CSVEGGQGAYEQYF	TGCAGCGTTGAAGGGGGACAGGGGGCTTACGAGCAGTACTTC
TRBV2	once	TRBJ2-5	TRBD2	CASMGRGAGETQYF	TGTGCCAGCATGGGGAGGGGAGCAGGAGAGACCCAGTACTTC
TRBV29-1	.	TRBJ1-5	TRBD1	CSVKIQGDQPQHF	TGCAGCGTAAAAATCCAGGGGGATCAGCCCCAGCATTTT
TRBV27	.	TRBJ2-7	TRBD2	CASSLKGLAGAYEQYF	TGTGCCAGCAGTTTAAAGGGACTAGCGGGAGCCTACGAGCAGTACTTC
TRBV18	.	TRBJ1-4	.	CASSGDNNEKLFF	TGTGCCAGCTCTGGGGACAACAATGAAAAACTGTTTTTT
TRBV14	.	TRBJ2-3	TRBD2	CASSQGTSGLTDTQYF	TGTGCCAGCAGCCAAGGGACTAGCGGTCTCACAGATACGCAGTATTTT
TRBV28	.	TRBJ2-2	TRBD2	CASSSLGLVGTGELFF	TGTGCCAGCAGTTCTCTGGGACTAGTTGGGACCGGGGAGCTGTTTTTT
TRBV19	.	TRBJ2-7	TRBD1	CASSPRGQPDEQYF	TGTGCCAGTAGTCCCCGGGGACAGCCCGACGAGCAGTACTTC
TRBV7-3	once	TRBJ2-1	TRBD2	CASSSGLGNEQFF	TGTGCCAGCAGCTCCGGACTAGGGAATGAGCAGTTCTTC